A single TCR beta chain is shown here with its context. This sample is part of a study of T cell changes during pregnancy in multiple sclerosis. Sequenced by immunoSEQ multiplex PCR; TCRdb stores in-frame clones only, minus some. The table records around 100,000 clones, about 90% of them present only once. This receptor was identified in a female donor with multiple sclerosis, enrolled in a pregnancy study. Specimen: peripheral blood, collected after pregnancy.

CDR3 residues: CATSRVSGGNQPQHF. As DNA, the CDR3 is TGTGCCACCAGCAGAGTATCCGGGGGCAATCAGCCCCAGCATTTT. The rearrangement uses TRBV15 and TRBJ1-5; D unresolved. The CDR3 contains 15 residues. Germline CDR1 is LNHNV and CDR2 is YYDKDF (reference sequence). V was cut by 1 base and J by 2 bases, with 9 bases left in between.